The clone carrying this T cell receptor (beta chain) was recorded a few times. The antigen is unknown. Germline V gene data show CDR1 as SGHRS and CDR2 as YFSETQ. The V end was cut by 4 bases, the J end by 2 bases, with 13 bases between. The CDR3 extends over 16 amino acids. A universal primer site arose from template switching, and cDNA bore unique molecular identifiers. TCRdb used MiXCR to reprocess the 5' RACE reads, holding one entry per CDR3 protein. The repertoire holds hundreds of thousands of distinct CDR3 sequences, with approximately 8% as singletons. This entry is derived from a study of identical twins. Healthy Caucasians alone served as donors. Study-wide findings and caveats: Beta clonotypes that were abundant in cord blood contained fewer insertions, a pattern absent from memory repertoires. Excess sharing by twins proved weaker in beta out-of-frame sequences.

Another study also made use of these data, one on yellow fever vaccine responses in identical twins.

The chain employs TRBV5-1 and TRBJ2-6; possible D gene TRBD1, 6 bases. Sequencing used memory (CD45RO+) T cells sorted from blood. This receptor was obtained from a woman in her late teens or twenties in good health. CDR3 in DNA: TGCGCCAGCAGCCCTATCGCAGGGGCTGGGGCCAACGTCCTGACTTTC. Its translation: CASSPIAGAGANVLTF.